This entry describes one T cell receptor (beta chain). Antigen unknown. The record originates from a study of blood T cells in healthy people across ages. Overall study results and limits: Correlation between TCR beta diversity and naive T cell percentage was strong.

Germline CDR1 SGHRS, CDR2 YFSETQ. V dropped 0 bases and J dropped 8 bases, with 8 bases sitting between them. The CDR3 has 12 amino acids. A second roughly 6 to 12 cycle PCR used barcoded and J-beta primers. Each cDNA molecule was tagged by a template-switch adaptor with 12 random nucleotides. CDR3-containing paired-end reads numbered at least 2.5 million in each sample. TCRdb re-analysed the 5' RACE reads in MiXCR, keeping a single row per CDR3 protein. The profile covers approximately 690,000 distinct CDR3 sequences, with roughly three fifths appearing a single time and 35% to 40% taken by the ten largest.

The TCR originated in a man aged 55-75 years in good health. What was sequenced was blood. The chain recombines TRBV5-1 with TRBJ1-2; tentative D call: TRBD1 (6 bases). For the CDR3, the DNA is TGCGCCAGCAGCTTGGGGACAGTAGGCTACACCTTC. Protein sequence: CASSLGTVGYTF. Filled out from reference TRBV5-1 and TRBJ1-2, the complete variable domain reads KAGVTQTPRYLIKTRGQQVTLSCSPISGHRSVSWYQQTPGQGLQFLFEYFSETQRNKGNFPGRFSGRQFSNSRSEMNVSTLELGDSALYLCASSLGTVGYTFGSGTRLTVV.